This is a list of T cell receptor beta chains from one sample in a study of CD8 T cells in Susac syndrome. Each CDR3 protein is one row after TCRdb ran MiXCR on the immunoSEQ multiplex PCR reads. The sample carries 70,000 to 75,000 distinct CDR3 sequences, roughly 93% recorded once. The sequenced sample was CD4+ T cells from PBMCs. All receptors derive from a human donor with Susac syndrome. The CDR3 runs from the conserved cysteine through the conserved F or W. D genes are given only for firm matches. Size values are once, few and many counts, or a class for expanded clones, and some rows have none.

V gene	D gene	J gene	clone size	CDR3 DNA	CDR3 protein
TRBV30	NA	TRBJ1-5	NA	TGTGCCTGGAGTGTTGCCAGGGGAGGCTATAACAATCAGCCCCAGCATTTT	CAWSVARGGYNNQPQHF
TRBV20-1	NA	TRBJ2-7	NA	TGCAGTGCTAGGAAGGCGGGGCACTACGAGCAGTACTTC	CSARKAGHYEQYF
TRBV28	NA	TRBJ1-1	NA	TGTGCCAGTCAGGACGGGAACACTGAAGCTTTCTTT	CASQDGNTEAFF
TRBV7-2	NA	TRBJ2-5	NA	TGTGCCAGCAGCTTAGGAGGGTTGGGGGAGACCCAGTACTTC	CASSLGGLGETQYF
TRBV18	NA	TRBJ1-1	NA	TGTGCCAGCTCACCACTCGGCCTGGGCGTGAACACTGAAGCTTTCTTT	CASSPLGLGVNTEAFF
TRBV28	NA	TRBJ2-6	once	TGTGCCAGCAGAAAACATAGCTCTGGGGCCAACGTCCTGACTTTC	CASRKHSSGANVLTF
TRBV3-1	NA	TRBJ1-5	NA	TGTGCCAGCAGCCAAGATAAGAAGTTTCCCCAGCATTTT	CASSQDKKFPQHF
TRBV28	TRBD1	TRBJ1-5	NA	TGTGCCAGCAGTTTCCGGACAGGGCCGGATCAGCCCCAGCATTTT	CASSFRTGPDQPQHF
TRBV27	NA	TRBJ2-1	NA	TGTGCCAGCAGTTCCGGTTTTGTTGGGGACCGGGCAAATGAGCAGTTCTTC	CASSSGFVGDRANEQFF
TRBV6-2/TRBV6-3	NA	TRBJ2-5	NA	TGTGCCAGCAGTTACCCCAAAGGGGGTCAAGAGACCCAGTACTTC	CASSYPKGGQETQYF
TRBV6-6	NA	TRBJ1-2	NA	TGTGCCAGCAGTGACGGCGCCCGCCGCTTC	CASSDGARRF
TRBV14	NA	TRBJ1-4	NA	TGTGCCAGCAGCCCTCTTTTGGGGGGGGATGAAAAACTGTTTTTT	CASSPLLGGDEKLFF
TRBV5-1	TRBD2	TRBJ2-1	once	TGCGCCAGCAGCTCGAGACTAGCGGGGGTGGATGAGCAGTTCTTC	CASSSRLAGVDEQFF
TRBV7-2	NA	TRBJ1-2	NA	TGTGCCAGCAGCTTAGGGTTTGGGGGCTACACCTTC	CASSLGFGGYTF
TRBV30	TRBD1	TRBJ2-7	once	TGTGCCTGGGGGACAGGGGTGGAGAACTACGAGCAGTACTTC	CAWGTGVENYEQYF
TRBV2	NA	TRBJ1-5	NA	TGTGCCAGCAGTGACCGCAGAAGCAATCAGCCCCAGCATTTT	CASSDRRSNQPQHF
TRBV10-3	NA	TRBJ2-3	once	TGTGCCATCATGGGCACAGATACGCAGTATTTT	CAIMGTDTQYF
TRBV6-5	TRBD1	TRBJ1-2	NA	TGTGCCAGCAGCCGTGGACAGGAGACCTATGGCTACACCTTC	CASSRGQETYGYTF
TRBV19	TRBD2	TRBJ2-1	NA	TGTGCCAGTAGTATAGACCTAGCGGGGGGCCCCGATGAGCAGTTCTTC	CASSIDLAGGPDEQFF
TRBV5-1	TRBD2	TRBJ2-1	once	TGCGCCAGCAGCTTGAGTAGCGGGGGGGCCAATGAGCAGTTCTTC	CASSLSSGGANEQFF
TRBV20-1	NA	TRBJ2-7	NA	TGCAGTGCTAGAGGCCCCACTTCTCGCGAGCAGTACTTC	CSARGPTSREQYF
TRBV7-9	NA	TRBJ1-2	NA	TGTGCCAGCAGCGAAAAGGAGACGGGATTCCACTATGGCTACACCTTC	CASSEKETGFHYGYTF
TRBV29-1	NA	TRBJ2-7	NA	TGCAGCGCCTCCACAGGGTATACCTACTACGAGCAGTACTTC	CSASTGYTYYEQYF
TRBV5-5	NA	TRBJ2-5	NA	TGTGCCAGCAGTCCGACAACCCAAGAGACCCAGTACTTC	CASSPTTQETQYF
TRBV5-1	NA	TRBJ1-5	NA	TGCGCCAGCAGCTTGGATTATTATCAGCCCCAGCATTTT	CASSLDYYQPQHF
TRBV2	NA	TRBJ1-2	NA	TGTGCCAGCAGTGCCGACTCTAACTATGGCTACACCTTC	CASSADSNYGYTF
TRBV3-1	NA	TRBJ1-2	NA	TGTGCCAGCAGCCAAGATCCGGGTTTGTCGGGCTACACCTTC	CASSQDPGLSGYTF
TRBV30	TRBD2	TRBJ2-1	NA	TGTGCCTGGAGTGTGCCCCCCCCGGGACTAGCGGGGGGGGAGCAGTTCTTC	CAWSVPPPGLAGGEQFF
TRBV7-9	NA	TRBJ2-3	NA	TGTGCCAGCAGCTTAACAACAGGCACAGATACGCAGTATTTT	CASSLTTGTDTQYF
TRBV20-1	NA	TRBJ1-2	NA	TGCAGTGCTAGATTGGGGAACCTGGGCTACACCTTC	CSARLGNLGYTF
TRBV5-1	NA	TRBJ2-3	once	TGCGCCAGCAGCTTGCAGGGAACCACTAGCACAGATACGCAGTATTTT	CASSLQGTTSTDTQYF
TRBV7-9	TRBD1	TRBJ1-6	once	TGTGCCAGCAGCGCCCGACAGGGTTCAGCACCCCTCCACTTT	CASSARQGSAPLHF
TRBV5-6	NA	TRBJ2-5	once	TGTGCCAGCAGCTTAACCCAAGAGACCCAGTACTTC	CASSLTQETQYF
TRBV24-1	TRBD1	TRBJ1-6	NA	TGTGCCACCCAAGACAGGGAATATAATTCACCCCTCCACTTT	CATQDREYNSPLHF
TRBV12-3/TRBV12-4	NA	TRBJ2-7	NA	TGTGCCAGCAGAAGAGGGGGGGCCTACGAGCAGTACTTC	CASRRGGAYEQYF
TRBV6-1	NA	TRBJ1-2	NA	TGTGCCAGCAGTGATAGATCAGGGCTTGCAGCGCTGGGCTACACCTTC	CASSDRSGLAALGYTF
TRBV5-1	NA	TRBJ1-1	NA	TGCGCCAGCAGCCCGTGGACGGTTCTGAACACTGAAGCTTTCTTT	CASSPWTVLNTEAFF
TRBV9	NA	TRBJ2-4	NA	TGTGCCAGCAGCGTAGCTGGTGAGGGATTCGTTCAGTACTTC	CASSVAGEGFVQYF
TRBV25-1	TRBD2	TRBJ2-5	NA	TGTGCCAGCAGTAAAGCGGGGGGGTTCGAGACCCAGTACTTC	CASSKAGGFETQYF
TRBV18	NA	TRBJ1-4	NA	TGTGCCAGCTCACCACCAACGGCCCGGCGGGGCGAAAAACTGTTTTTT	CASSPPTARRGEKLFF
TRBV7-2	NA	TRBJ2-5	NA	TGTGCCAGCAGCTTCCAGGACCCAGAGACCCAGTACTTC	CASSFQDPETQYF
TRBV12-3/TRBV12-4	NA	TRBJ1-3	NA	TGTGCCAGCACCTGGACAACTGGAAACACCATATATTTT	CASTWTTGNTIYF
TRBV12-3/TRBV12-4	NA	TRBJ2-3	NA	TGTGCCAGCAGTTTAAGGTCCGTTGCCGCAGATACGCAGTATTTT	CASSLRSVAADTQYF
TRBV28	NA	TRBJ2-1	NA	TGTGCCAGCATAAAAAGCCGACCCTACAATGAGCAGTTCTTC	CASIKSRPYNEQFF
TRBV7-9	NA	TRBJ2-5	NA	TGTGCCAGCAGCTCGATAGAGACCCAGTACTTC	CASSSIETQYF
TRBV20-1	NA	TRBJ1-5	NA	TGCAGTGCTAGGGGGGGTTTGGATCAGCCCCAGCATTTT	CSARGGLDQPQHF
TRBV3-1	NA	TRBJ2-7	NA	TGTGCCAGCACCGGGGACAATTCCTACGAGCAGTACTTC	CASTGDNSYEQYF
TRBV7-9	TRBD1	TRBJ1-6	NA	TGTGCCAGCAGCCCGGACAGGGGGAATAATTCACCCCTCCACTTT	CASSPDRGNNSPLHF
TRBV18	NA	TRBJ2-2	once	TGTGCCAGCTCACCAGGGATTCTTACCGTCGGGGAGCTGTTTTTT	CASSPGILTVGELFF
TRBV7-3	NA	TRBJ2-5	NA	TGTGCCAGCAGCTTAGCGGGGGACACAGAGACCCAGTACTTC	CASSLAGDTETQYF
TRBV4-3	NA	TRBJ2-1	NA	TGCGCCAGCAGCCAAGATCCAGGGTGGACTGAGCAGTTCTTC	CASSQDPGWTEQFF
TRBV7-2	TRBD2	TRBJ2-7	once	TGTGCCAGCAGCACACGGCCGGGACTAGCGGGGGGGAGTTCCTACGAGCAGTACTTC	CASSTRPGLAGGSSYEQYF
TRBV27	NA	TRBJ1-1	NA	TGTGCCAGCAGTTTATTGGGCGGAGGGAACACTGAAGCTTTCTTT	CASSLLGGGNTEAFF
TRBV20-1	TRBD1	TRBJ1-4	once	TGCAGTGCCGGACAGGGGAGGGATGAAAAACTGTTTTTT	CSAGQGRDEKLFF
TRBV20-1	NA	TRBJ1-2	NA	TGCAGTGCTAGAGAGGGCGGCTACACCTTC	CSAREGGYTF
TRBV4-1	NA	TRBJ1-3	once	TGCGCCAGCAGCCAAAGTGAGGGGCCCCGCTCTGGAAACACCATATATTTT	CASSQSEGPRSGNTIYF